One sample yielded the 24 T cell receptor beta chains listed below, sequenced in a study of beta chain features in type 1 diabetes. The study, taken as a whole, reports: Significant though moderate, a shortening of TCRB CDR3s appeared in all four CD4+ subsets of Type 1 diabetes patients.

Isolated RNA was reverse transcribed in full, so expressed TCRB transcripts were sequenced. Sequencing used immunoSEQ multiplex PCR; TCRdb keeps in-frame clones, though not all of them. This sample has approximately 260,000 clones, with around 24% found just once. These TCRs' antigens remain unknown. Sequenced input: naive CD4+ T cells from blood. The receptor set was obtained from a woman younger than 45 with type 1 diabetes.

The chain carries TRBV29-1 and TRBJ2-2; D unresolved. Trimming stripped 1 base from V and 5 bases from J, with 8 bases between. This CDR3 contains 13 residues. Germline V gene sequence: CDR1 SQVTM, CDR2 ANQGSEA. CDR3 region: CSVEVQATGELFF. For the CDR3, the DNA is TGCAGCGTTGAAGTTCAGGCAACCGGGGAGCTGTTTTTT.

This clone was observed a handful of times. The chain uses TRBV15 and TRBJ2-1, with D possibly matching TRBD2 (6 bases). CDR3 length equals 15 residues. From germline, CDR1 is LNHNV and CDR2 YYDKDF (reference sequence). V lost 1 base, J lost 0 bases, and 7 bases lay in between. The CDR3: CATSRGGDSYNEQFF. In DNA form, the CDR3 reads TGTGCCACCAGCAGAGGGGGGGACTCCTACAATGAGCAGTTCTTC.

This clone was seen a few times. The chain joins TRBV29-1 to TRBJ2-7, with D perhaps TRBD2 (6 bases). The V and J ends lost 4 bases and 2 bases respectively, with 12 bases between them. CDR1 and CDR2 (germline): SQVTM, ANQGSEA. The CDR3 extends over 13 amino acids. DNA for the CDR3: TGCAGCGTTGCTCGAGCGGGCACCTACGAGCAGTACTTC. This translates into CSVARAGTYEQYF.

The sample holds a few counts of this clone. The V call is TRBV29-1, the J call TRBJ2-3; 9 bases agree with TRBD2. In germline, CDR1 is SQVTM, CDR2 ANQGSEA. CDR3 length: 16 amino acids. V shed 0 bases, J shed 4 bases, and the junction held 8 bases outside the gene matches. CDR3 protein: CSVEDLASGMADTQYF. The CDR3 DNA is TGCAGCGTTGAAGATCTGGCTAGCGGGATGGCAGATACGCAGTATTTT.

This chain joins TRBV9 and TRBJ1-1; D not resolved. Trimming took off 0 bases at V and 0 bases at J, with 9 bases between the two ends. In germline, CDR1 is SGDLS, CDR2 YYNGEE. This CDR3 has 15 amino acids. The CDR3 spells CASSVDGAVNTEAFF. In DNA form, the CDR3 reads TGTGCCAGCAGCGTAGATGGAGCAGTGAACACTGAAGCTTTCTTT.

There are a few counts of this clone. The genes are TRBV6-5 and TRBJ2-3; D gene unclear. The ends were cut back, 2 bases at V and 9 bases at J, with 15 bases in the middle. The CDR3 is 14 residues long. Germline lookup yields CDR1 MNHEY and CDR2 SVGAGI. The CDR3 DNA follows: TGTGCCAGCAGTTACAATCCGGAGTTGCGGACGCAGTATTTT. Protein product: CASSYNPELRTQYF.

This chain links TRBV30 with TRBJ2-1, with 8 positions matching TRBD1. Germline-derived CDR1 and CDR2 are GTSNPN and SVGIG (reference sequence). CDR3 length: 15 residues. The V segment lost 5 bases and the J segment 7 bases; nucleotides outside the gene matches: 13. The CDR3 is CAWGQDRVSRNEQFF. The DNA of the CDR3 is TGTGCCTGGGGTCAGGACAGGGTATCCCGTAATGAGCAGTTCTTC.

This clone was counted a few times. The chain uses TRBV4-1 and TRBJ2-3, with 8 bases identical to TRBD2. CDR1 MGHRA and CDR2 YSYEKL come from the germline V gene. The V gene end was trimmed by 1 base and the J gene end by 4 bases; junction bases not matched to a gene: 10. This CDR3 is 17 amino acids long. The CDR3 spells CASSQAPLAVRSDTQYF. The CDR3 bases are TGCGCCAGCAGCCAAGCCCCACTAGCGGTGCGTTCAGATACGCAGTATTTT.

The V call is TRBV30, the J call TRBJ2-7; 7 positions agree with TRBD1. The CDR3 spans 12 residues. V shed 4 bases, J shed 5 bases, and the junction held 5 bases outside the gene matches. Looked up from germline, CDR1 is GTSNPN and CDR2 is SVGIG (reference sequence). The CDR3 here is CAWTRGSHEQYF. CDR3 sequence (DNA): TGTGCCTGGACCAGGGGGTCCCACGAGCAGTACTTC.

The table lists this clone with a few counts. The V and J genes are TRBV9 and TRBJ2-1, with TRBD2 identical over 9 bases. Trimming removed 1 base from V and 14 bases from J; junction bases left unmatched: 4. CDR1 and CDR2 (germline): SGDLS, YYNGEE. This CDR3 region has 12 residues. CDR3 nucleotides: TGTGCCAGCAGCGTAAAGCGGGAGGTCGAGTTCTTC. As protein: CASSVKREVEFF.

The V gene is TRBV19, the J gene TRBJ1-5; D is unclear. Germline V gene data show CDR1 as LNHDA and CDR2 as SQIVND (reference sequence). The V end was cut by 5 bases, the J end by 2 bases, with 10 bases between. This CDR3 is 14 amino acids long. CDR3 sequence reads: CASSPNLGNQPQHF. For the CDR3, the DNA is TGTGCCAGTAGTCCTAACTTGGGCAATCAGCCCCAGCATTTT.

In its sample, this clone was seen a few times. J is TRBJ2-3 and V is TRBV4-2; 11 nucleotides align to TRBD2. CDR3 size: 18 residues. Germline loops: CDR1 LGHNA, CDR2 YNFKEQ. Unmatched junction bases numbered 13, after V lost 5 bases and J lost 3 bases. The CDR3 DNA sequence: TGTGCCAGCAGCACCTCACTAGCGGGAGTTTTGGGGACAGATACGCAGTATTTT. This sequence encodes CASSTSLAGVLGTDTQYF.

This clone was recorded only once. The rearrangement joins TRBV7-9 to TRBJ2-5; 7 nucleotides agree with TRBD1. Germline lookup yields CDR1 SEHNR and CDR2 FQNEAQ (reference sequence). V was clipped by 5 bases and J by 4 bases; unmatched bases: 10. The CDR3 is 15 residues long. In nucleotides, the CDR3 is TGTGCCAGCAGCCTACTACCGACAGGGCGAGAGACCCAGTACTTC. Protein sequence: CASSLLPTGRETQYF.

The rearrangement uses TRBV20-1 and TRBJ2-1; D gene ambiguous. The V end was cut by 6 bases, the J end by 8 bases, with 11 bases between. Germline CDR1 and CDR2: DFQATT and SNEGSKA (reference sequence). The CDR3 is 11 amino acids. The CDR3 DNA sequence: TGCAGTGCGGCTGGCCCCGATGAGCAGTTCTTC. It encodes CSAAGPDEQFF.

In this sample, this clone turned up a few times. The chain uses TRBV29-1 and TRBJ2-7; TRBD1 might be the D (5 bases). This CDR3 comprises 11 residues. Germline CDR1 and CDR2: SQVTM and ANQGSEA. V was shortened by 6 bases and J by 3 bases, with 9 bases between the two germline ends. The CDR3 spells CSVATDYEQYF. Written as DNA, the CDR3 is TGCAGCGTGGCGACAGACTACGAGCAGTACTTC.

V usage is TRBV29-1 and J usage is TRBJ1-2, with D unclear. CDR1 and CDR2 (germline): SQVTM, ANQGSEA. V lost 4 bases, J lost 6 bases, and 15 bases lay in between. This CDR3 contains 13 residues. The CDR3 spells CSVVSVSFDGYTF. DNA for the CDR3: TGCAGCGTTGTGTCGGTTTCCTTCGATGGCTACACCTTC.

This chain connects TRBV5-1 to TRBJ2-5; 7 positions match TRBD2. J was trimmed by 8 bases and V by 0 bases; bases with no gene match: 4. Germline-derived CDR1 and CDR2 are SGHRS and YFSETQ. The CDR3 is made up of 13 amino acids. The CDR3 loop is CASSLEGGRTQYF. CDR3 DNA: TGCGCCAGCAGCTTGGAGGGAGGGAGAACCCAGTACTTC.

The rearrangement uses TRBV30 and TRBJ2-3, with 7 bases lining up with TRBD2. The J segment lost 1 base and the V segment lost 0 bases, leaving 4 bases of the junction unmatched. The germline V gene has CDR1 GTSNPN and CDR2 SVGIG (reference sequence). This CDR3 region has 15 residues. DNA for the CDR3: TGTGCCTGGAGTGTCAGTCTAGCGGGCACAGATACGCAGTATTTT. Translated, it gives CAWSVSLAGTDTQYF.

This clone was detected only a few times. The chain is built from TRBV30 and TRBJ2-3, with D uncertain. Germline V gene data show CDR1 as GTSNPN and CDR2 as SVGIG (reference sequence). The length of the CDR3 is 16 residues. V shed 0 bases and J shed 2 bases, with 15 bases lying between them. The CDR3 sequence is CAWSVGASTDTDTQYF. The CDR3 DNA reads TGTGCCTGGAGTGTAGGTGCTAGTACGGACACAGATACGCAGTATTTT.

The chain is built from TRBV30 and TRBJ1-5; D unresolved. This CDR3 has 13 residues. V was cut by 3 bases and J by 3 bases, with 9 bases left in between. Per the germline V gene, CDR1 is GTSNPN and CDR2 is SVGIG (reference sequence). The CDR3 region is CAWSNRNNQPQHF. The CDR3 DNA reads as TGTGCCTGGAGCAACAGAAACAATCAGCCCCAGCATTTT.

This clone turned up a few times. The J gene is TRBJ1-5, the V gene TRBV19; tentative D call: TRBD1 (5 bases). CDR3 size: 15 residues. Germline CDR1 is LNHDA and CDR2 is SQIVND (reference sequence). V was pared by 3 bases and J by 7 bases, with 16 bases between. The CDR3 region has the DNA TGTGCCAGTAGTATCATGCGGCAGGGAAGACAGCCCCAGCATTTT. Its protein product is CASSIMRQGRQPQHF.

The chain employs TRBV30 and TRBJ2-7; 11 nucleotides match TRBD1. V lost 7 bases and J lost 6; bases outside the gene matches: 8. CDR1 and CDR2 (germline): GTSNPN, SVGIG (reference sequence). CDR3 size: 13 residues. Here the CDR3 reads CASGQGAPSEQYF. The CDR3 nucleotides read TGTGCCTCAGGACAGGGGGCTCCCTCCGAGCAGTACTTC.

For the CDR3, the DNA is TGTGCCAGCAGTGAAGCCGGGGGGGAGCAGTACTTC. This translates into CASSEAGGEQYF. The chain couples TRBV6-1 to TRBJ2-7; 7 nucleotides match TRBD2. Germline values: CDR1 MNHNS, CDR2 SASEGT. This CDR3 is built from 12 residues. The V and J ends lost 0 bases and 7 bases, in that order; junction bases with no gene match: 0.

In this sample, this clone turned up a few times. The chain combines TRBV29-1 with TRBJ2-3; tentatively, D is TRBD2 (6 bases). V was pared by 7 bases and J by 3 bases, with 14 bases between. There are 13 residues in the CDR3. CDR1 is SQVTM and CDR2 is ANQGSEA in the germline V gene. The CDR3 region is CSALYGGTDTQYF. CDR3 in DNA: TGCAGCGCCCTCTACGGAGGGACAGATACGCAGTATTTT.